Listed here are 3 T cell receptor beta chains from one sample, sequenced in a study of T-cell reconstitution after alpha-beta-depleted transplantation in children (dated by TCRdb to between 2015 and 2016). The protocol used for the library was PCR. Sequencing used an Illumina HiSeq 2500. To normalize quantification of the TCRbeta repertoire, the TCR libraries were built with molecular barcoding that relied on unique molecular identifiers. TCRdb ran its own pipeline on the public reads, namely fastp trimming at Q25 and MiXCR clone calling, and kept in-frame beta chains. Each entry merges the rows of one CDR3 protein and shows their most common DNA and genes. Across this sample there are approximately 640,000 distinct CDR3 sequences, with over 15% seen only once. Clones ranked in the top ten supply about 1.1% of the sample. The sample here was PBMCs from the stem cell graft donor, taken from the stem cell graft. Receptor source: a human donor who donated a stem cell graft to a child with acute myeloid leukemia.

Remarks on this clonotype: This may be a read error: a much more frequent sequence differs by one nucleotide. The rearrangement uses TRBV2 and TRBJ2-2; 7 bases align to TRBD1. The germline V gene has CDR1 SNHLY and CDR2 FYNNEI. Unmatched junction bases numbered 9, after V lost 9 bases and J lost 2 bases. The CDR3 is made up of 15 amino acids. This CDR3 is CARSSGQPNTGELFF. The CDR3 DNA sequence: TGTGCCAGGAGCTCGGGACAGCCTAACACCGGGGAGCTGTTTTTT.

The CDR3 DNA follows: TGCGCCAGCAGCACGGGACTCGCTCGGGTGTCACCCCTCCACTTT. Translation: CASSTGLARVSPLHF. This chain connects TRBV5-1 to TRBJ1-6, with a possible D match to TRBD1 (5 bases). Trimming took 4 bases from V and 10 from J, leaving 18 bases between them. The germline V gene encodes CDR1 SGHRS and CDR2 YFSETQ. CDR3 length: 15 residues.

Comments on this clonotype: This clone may be a read error of a much larger clone one base away. The V call is TRBV20-1, the J call TRBJ1-5, with D perhaps matching TRBD1 (5 bases). The CDR3 is 17 amino acids. CDR1 and CDR2 from the germline V gene are DFQATT and SNEGSKA (reference sequence). For the CDR3, the DNA is TGCTGTGCTAGAGATCTCGGGGCGTTAGCCTTCAATCAGCCCCAGCATTTT. Its protein product is CCARDLGALAFNQPQHF.